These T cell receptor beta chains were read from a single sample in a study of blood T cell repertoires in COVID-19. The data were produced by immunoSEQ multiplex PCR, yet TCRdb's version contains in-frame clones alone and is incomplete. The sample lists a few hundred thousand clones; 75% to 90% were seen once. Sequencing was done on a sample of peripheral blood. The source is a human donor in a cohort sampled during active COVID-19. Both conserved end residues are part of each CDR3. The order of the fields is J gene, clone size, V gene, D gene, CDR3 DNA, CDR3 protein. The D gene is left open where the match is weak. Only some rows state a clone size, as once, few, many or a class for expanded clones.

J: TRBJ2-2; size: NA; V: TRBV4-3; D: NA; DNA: TGCGCCAGCAGCCAAGAAAAGTCCAGCGGGTACACCGGGGAGCTGTTTTTT; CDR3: CASSQEKSSGYTGELFF
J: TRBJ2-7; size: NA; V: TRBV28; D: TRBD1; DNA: TGTGCCAGCAGTTTACCGACAGGGGGGCGTTTCGAGCAGTACTTC; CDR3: CASSLPTGGRFEQYF
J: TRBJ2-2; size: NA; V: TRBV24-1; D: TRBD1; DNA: TGTGCCACCGAGGGACAGGGGAACACCGGGGAGCTGTTTTTT; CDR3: CATEGQGNTGELFF
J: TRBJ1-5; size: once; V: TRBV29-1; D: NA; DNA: TGCAGCGTTGAAGACAGGTACAGCAATCAGCCCCAGCATTTT; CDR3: CSVEDRYSNQPQHF
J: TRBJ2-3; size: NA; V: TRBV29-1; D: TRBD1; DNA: TGCAGCGTTGAGGGACAGGGCGCAGATACGCAGTATTTT; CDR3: CSVEGQGADTQYF
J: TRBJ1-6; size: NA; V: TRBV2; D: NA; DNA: TGTGCCAGCAGTGATGAGGCAAGCTCCTATAATTCACCCCTCCACTTT; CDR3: CASSDEASSYNSPLHF
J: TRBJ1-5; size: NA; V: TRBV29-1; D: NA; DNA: TGCAGCGTTGGAGGAAGCAATCAGCCCCAGCATTTT; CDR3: CSVGGSNQPQHF
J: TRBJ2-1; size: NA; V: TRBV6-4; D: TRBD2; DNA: TGTGCCAGCAGTGAGCGGGAGGGCTCCTACAATGAGCAGTTCTTC; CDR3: CASSEREGSYNEQFF
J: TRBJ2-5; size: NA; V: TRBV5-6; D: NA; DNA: TGTGCCAGCAGCCCTAGCCAAGAGACCCAGTACTTC; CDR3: CASSPSQETQYF
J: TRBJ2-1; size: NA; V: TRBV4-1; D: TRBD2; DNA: TGCGCCAGCAGCCAAATAAGATGGTCTAGCGGAAGCTACAATGAGCAGTTCTTC; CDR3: CASSQIRWSSGSYNEQFF
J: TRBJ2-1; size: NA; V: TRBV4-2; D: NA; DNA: TGTGCCAGCAGCCAAGAGGCCAGGGGCCCCTACAATGAGCAGTTCTTC; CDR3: CASSQEARGPYNEQFF
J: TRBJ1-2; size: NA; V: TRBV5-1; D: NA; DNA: TGCGCCAGCAGTCGCGACAGACCCTATGGCTACACCTTC; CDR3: CASSRDRPYGYTF
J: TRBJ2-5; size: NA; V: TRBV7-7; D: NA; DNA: TGTGCTAGCAGCCCGTACCAAGAGACCCAGTACTTC; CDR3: CASSPYQETQYF
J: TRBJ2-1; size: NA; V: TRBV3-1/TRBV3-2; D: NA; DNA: TGTGCCAGCAGCCAAGATCTCGACGGAGGAAGCTCCTACAATGAGCAGTTCTTC; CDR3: CASSQDLDGGSSYNEQFF
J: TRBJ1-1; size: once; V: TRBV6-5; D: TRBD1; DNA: TGTGCCAGCAGCCCCGACAGGGCTTCTGCGGCTTTCTTT; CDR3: CASSPDRASAAFF
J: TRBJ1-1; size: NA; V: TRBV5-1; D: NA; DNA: TGCGCCAGCAGCTTGGGGCAGTACACTGAAGCTTTCTTT; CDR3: CASSLGQYTEAFF
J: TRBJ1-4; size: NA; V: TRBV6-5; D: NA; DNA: TGTGCCAGCACCAGACTACAGGGTTCTAATGAAAAACTGTTTTTT; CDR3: CASTRLQGSNEKLFF
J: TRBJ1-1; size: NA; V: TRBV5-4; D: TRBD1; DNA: TGTGCCAGCAGAATAGACAGGGGCCTTATGAACACTGAAGCTTTCTTT; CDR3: CASRIDRGLMNTEAFF
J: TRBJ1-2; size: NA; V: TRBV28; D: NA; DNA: TGTGCCAGCAGTCCCGGTTTTAACTATGGCTACACCTTC; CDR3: CASSPGFNYGYTF
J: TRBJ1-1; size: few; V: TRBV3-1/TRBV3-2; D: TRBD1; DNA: TGTGCCAGCAGAGACAGGGGGCTTGATAGGAACACTGAAGCTTTCTTT; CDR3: CASRDRGLDRNTEAFF
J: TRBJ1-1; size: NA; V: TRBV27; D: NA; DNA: TGTGCCAGCAGTAAGACAGGCTGGACTGAAGCTTTCTTT; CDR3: CASSKTGWTEAFF
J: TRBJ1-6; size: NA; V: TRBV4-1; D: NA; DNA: TGCGCCAGCAGCCAAGGGGGGGGGTCCTATAATTCACCCCTCCACTTT; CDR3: CASSQGGGSYNSPLHF
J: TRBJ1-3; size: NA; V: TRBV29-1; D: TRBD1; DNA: TGCAGCGTAAGGACCGGGACAGGGGGTGGAAACACCATATATTTT; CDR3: CSVRTGTGGGNTIYF
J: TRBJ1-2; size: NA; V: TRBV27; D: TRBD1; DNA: TGTGCCAGCAGCCAGACAGGGGAGCGAGGCTACACCTTC; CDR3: CASSQTGERGYTF
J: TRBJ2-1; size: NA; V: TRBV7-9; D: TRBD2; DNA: TGTGCCAGCAGCTTACAGGGACTAGAGCAGTTCTTC; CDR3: CASSLQGLEQFF
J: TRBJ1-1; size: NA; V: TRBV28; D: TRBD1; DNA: TGTGCCAGCAGCACGACAGGGGGCGCGGGGACTGAAGCTTTCTTT; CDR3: CASSTTGGAGTEAFF
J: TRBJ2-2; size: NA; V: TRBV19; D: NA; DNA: TGTGCCAGTACCATCCGGGACTCCAACACCGGGGAGCTGTTTTTT; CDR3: CASTIRDSNTGELFF
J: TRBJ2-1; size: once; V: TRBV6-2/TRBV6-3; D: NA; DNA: TGTGCCAGCAGTTACCCCGGGGTGAACAATGAGCAGTTCTTC; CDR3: CASSYPGVNNEQFF
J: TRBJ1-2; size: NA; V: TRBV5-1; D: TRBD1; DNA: TGCGCCAGCAGCACCGGGACAGGGGGTGGCTACACCTTC; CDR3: CASSTGTGGGYTF
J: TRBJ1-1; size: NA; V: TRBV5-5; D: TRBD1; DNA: TGTGCCAGCAGCCTCGACAGGGTCATCACTGAAGCTTTCTTT; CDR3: CASSLDRVITEAFF
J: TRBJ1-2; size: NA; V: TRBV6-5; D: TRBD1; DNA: TGTGCCAGCAGTTCCAGGGGGCGGGTCTATGGCTACACCTTC; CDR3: CASSSRGRVYGYTF
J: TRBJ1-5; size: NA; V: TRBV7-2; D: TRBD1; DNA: TGTGCCAGCAGCCCCGACAGGGGGCCAGGTCAGCCCCAGCATTTT; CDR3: CASSPDRGPGQPQHF
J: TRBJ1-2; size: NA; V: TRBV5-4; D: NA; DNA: TGTGCCAGCAGCCCAATTGGGGCGGACTATGGCTACACCTTC; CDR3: CASSPIGADYGYTF
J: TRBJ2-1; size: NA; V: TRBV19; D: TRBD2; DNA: TGTGCCAGTAGTATCACTAGCGGGAGGCCGTCTGAGCAGTTCTTC; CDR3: CASSITSGRPSEQFF
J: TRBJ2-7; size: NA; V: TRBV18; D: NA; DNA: TGTGCCAGCTCCCGGGACATGGCCTACGAGCAGTACTTC; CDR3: CASSRDMAYEQYF
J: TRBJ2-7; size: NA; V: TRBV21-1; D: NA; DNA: TGTGCCAGCAGCAAAATGGGGTCGGGCAGGGCGATCTACGAGCAGTACTTC; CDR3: CASSKMGSGRAIYEQYF
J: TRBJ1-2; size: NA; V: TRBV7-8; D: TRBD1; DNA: TGTGCCAGCAGCCGAGGGACAGACTCTAACTATGGCTACACCTTC; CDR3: CASSRGTDSNYGYTF
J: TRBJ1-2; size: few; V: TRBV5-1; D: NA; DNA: TGCGCCAGCAGCATTGACAGGCACTATGGCTACACCTTC; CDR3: CASSIDRHYGYTF
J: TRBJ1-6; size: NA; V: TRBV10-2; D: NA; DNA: TGCGCCAGCAGTGAAAGTCGGGCAGGGACAACCTATAATTCACCCCTCCACTTT; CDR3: CASSESRAGTTYNSPLHF
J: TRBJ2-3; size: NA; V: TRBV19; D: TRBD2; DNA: TGTGCCAGTAGTATAGGGTCTAGCGGAGCTAGCACAGATACGCAGTATTTT; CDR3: CASSIGSSGASTDTQYF
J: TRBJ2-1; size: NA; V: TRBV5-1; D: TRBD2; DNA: TGCGCCAGCAGCTTCCCTATGGGACTAGCGGGACAAAAAAACTACAATGAGCAGTTCTTC; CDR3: CASSFPMGLAGQKNYNEQFF
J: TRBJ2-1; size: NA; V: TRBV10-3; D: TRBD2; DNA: TGTGCCATCAGTGAGTCGTGGACTAGCGGGGGGGCAGTGCAGTTCTTC; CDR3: CAISESWTSGGAVQFF
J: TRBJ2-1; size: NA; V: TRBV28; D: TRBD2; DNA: TGTGCCAGCAGTTCCACCCGCACTAGCGGGGGGCCTAGGTACAATGAGCAGTTCTTC; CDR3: CASSSTRTSGGPRYNEQFF
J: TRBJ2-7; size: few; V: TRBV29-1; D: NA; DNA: TGCAGCGTTCGTAACTACGAGCAGTACTTC; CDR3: CSVRNYEQYF
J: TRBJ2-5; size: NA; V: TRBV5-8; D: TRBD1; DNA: TGTGCCAGCAGCGATAAGACGGGACAGCAAGAGACCCAGTACTTC; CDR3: CASSDKTGQQETQYF
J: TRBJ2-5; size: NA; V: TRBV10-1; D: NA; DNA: TGCGCCAGCAGTGAGGTCCCTCAAGAGACCCAGTACTTC; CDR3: CASSEVPQETQYF
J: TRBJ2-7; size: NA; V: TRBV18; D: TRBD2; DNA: TGTGCCAGCTCACCCACTAGCGGGGACGGCGAGCAGTACTTC; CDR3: CASSPTSGDGEQYF
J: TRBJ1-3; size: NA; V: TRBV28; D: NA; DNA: TGTGCCAGCAGTCCCCCGGGGGGCTTTGGAAACACCATATATTTT; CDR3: CASSPPGGFGNTIYF
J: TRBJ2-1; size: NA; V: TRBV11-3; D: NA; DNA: TGTGCCAGCAGCCCGACTACTATAGCTTACAATGAGCAGTTCTTC; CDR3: CASSPTTIAYNEQFF
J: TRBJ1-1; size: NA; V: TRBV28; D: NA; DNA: TGTGCCAGCAGGGGGGCTGCGAGGAACACTGAAGCTTTCTTT; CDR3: CASRGAARNTEAFF
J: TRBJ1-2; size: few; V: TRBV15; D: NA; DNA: TGTGCCACCAGCAGTGACAGATATGGCTACACCTTC; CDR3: CATSSDRYGYTF
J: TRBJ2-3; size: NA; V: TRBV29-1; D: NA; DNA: TGCAGCGTTGAAGATTTGCGGACTAGCACAGATACGCAGTATTTT; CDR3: CSVEDLRTSTDTQYF
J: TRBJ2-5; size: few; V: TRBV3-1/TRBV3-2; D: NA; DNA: TGTGCCAGCAGCCAAGCTAGTCAGGGGATGGAGACCCAGTACTTC; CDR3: CASSQASQGMETQYF
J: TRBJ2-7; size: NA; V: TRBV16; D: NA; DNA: TGTGCCAGCAGCCAATCAAAGGGGGTCTCCTACGAGCAGTACTTC; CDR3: CASSQSKGVSYEQYF
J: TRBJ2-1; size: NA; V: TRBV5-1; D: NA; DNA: TGCGCCAGCACCCTAAACTCTAGGGAGGAGCAGTTCTTC; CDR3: CASTLNSREEQFF
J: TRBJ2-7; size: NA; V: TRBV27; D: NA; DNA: TGTGTCAAAGCCAGGACAGACCACTACGAGCAGTACTTC; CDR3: CVKARTDHYEQYF
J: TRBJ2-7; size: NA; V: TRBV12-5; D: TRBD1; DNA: TGTGCTAGTGCTAAGGACAGGGCGGCCTACGAGCAGTACTTC; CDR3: CASAKDRAAYEQYF
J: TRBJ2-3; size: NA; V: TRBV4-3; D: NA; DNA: TGCGCCAGCAGCCCAGGGGATGGGGCAGATACGCAGTATTTT; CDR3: CASSPGDGADTQYF
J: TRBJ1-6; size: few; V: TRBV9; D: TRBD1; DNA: TGTGCCAGCAGCCCGCGCCGACAGGGCCGCCGGTCACCCCTCCACTTT; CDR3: CASSPRRQGRRSPLHF
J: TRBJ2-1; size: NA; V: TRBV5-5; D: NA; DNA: TGTGCCAGCAGCTTGGGGGGCGGGGCCTACAATGAGCAGTTCTTC; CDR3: CASSLGGGAYNEQFF